A selection of T cell receptor beta chains follows, all from one sample in a study of response to subunit inactivated influenza vaccine. TCRdb redid the calling of the RT-PCR reads with MiXCR, one entry per CDR3 protein. The sample yields around 480,000 distinct CDR3 sequences, over 9.5% seen once. The source material was PBMCs from blood, sampled roughly 6 weeks after vaccination. These receptors came from a man over 45 who received an inactivated influenza vaccine. Each CDR3 is given with its conserved first and last residue. The order of the fields is D gene, V gene, J gene, CDR3 protein. The D gene is left open where the match is weak.

D: .
V: TRBV20-1
J: TRBJ2-3
CDR3: CSAPPSMDTQYF

D: TRBD1
V: TRBV7-2
J: TRBJ1-2
CDR3: CASSPNRQGWNYGYTF

D: .
V: TRBV6-5
J: TRBJ2-3
CDR3: CASSSPSYLATQYF

D: TRBD2
V: TRBV6-6
J: TRBJ2-2
CDR3: CASSSGRSGELFF

D: .
V: TRBV3-1
J: TRBJ1-1
CDR3: CASSLTDYEAFF

D: .
V: TRBV5-1
J: TRBJ2-2
CDR3: CASSTRTTGELFF

D: TRBD1
V: TRBV9
J: TRBJ1-6
CDR3: CASSAGVGTDTSPLHF

D: TRBD2
V: TRBV6-4
J: TRBJ2-6
CDR3: CASSPTGGTGANVLTF

D: TRBD1
V: TRBV20-1
J: TRBJ2-1
CDR3: CSASGTGIREQFF

D: .
V: TRBV9
J: TRBJ2-5
CDR3: CASSVGRGGETQYF

D: .
V: TRBV11-2
J: TRBJ2-5
CDR3: CASSLGWRGEETQYF

D: TRBD1
V: TRBV7-2
J: TRBJ2-7
CDR3: CASSSDRGQEQYF

D: TRBD1
V: TRBV20-1
J: TRBJ2-1
CDR3: CSATQGAYEQFF

D: .
V: TRBV10-3
J: TRBJ2-1
CDR3: CAISESGGGYYNEQFF

D: .
V: TRBV27
J: TRBJ2-2
CDR3: CASAQGLAVNTGELFF

D: .
V: TRBV3-1
J: TRBJ1-6
CDR3: CASSLALNSPLHF

D: .
V: TRBV7-2
J: TRBJ2-6
CDR3: CASRSRASDGANVLTF

D: TRBD1
V: TRBV5-1
J: TRBJ2-7
CDR3: CASSDRGHEQYF

D: .
V: TRBV6-5
J: TRBJ2-5
CDR3: CASSYEARGETQYF

D: TRBD2
V: TRBV6-1
J: TRBJ2-3
CDR3: CASSRLAVGTDTQYF

D: .
V: TRBV7-8
J: TRBJ2-3
CDR3: CASPEVWGVDTQYF

D: TRBD1
V: TRBV11-2
J: TRBJ1-1
CDR3: CASSSGTGASTEAFF

D: .
V: TRBV5-1
J: TRBJ2-1
CDR3: CASSIYPGGGTVYNEQFF

D: .
V: TRBV7-2
J: TRBJ2-7
CDR3: CASSLGPDYEQYF

D: .
V: TRBV18
J: TRBJ2-7
CDR3: CASSPPGFTYEQYF

D: .
V: TRBV7-6
J: TRBJ2-5
CDR3: CASSLGLTGSETQYF

D: TRBD2
V: TRBV5-6
J: TRBJ2-1
CDR3: CASSPVPGLAGGPSYNEQFF

D: TRBD2
V: TRBV4-3
J: TRBJ2-1
CDR3: CASSQVAGGPNEQFF

D: TRBD2
V: TRBV20-1
J: TRBJ2-1
CDR3: CSARRREGLGEQFF

D: TRBD1
V: TRBV7-9
J: TRBJ2-2
CDR3: CASRHDRGLGTGELFF

D: .
V: TRBV20-1
J: TRBJ1-6
CDR3: CSVRHQSNNSPLHF

D: .
V: TRBV7-8
J: TRBJ1-4
CDR3: CASSIDRNEKLFF

D: .
V: TRBV6-2/TRBV6-3
J: TRBJ2-5
CDR3: CASSSWSGQETQYF

D: TRBD1
V: TRBV20-1
J: TRBJ1-3
CDR3: CSAGHLGQSSGNTIYF

D: TRBD2
V: TRBV7-6
J: TRBJ2-7
CDR3: CASSHSGGYEQYF

D: TRBD1
V: TRBV5-1
J: TRBJ1-6
CDR3: CASSLAGTLDREYYNSPLHF

D: TRBD2
V: TRBV7-8
J: TRBJ2-1
CDR3: CASSPRLAGGVGDEQFF

D: .
V: TRBV12-3/TRBV12-4
J: TRBJ2-7
CDR3: CASSLVSGAPYEQYF

D: TRBD2
V: TRBV6-1
J: TRBJ2-7
CDR3: CASSGAGKGEQYF

D: .
V: TRBV9
J: TRBJ2-1
CDR3: CASSVVGSDNEQFF

D: .
V: TRBV20-1
J: TRBJ1-3
CDR3: CSARAASSGNTIYF

D: .
V: TRBV2
J: TRBJ1-4
CDR3: CASSESRATTNEKLFF

D: .
V: TRBV3-1
J: TRBJ2-7
CDR3: CASSQDLRSSSYEQYF

D: .
V: TRBV6-2/TRBV6-3
J: TRBJ2-7
CDR3: CASSFTARGSLTYEQYF

D: TRBD1
V: TRBV12-3/TRBV12-4
J: TRBJ1-4
CDR3: CASSLGTVNEKLFF